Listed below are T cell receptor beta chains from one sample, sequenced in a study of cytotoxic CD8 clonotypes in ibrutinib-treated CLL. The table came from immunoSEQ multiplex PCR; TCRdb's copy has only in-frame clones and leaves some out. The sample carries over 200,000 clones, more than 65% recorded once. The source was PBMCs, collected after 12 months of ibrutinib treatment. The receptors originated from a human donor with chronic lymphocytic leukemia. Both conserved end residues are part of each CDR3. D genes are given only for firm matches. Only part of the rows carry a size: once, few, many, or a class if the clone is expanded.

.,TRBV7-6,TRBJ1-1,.,TGTGCCAGCAGCTTAAGGGGCGCCGGCCTTCCAGGTGAAGCTTTCTTT,CASSLRGAGLPGEAFF
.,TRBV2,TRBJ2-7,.,TGTGCCAGCCTCAGCTCCTACGAGCAGTACTTC,CASLSSYEQYF
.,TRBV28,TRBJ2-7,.,TGTGCCAGCAGTTTGATTAGCCGCCCCTACGAGCAGTACTTC,CASSLISRPYEQYF
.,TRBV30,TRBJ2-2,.,TGTGCCTCTGACTCAGGGGCGGGCACCGGGGAGCTGTTTTTT,CASDSGAGTGELFF
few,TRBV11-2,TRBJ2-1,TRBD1,TGTGCCAGCAGCTCGAGGGGGGCAGGGGGCAAGAATGAGCAGTTCTTC,CASSSRGAGGKNEQFF
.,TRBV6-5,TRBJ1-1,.,TGTGCCAGCACTGCGACAGCCATGAACACTGAAGCTTTCTTT,CASTATAMNTEAFF
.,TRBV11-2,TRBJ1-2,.,TGTGCCAGCAGCCTGGCAGGCTATGGCTACACCTTC,CASSLAGYGYTF
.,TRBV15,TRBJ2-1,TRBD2,TGTGCCACCAGGGCTAGCGGAAGAACCTCCTACAATGAGCAGTTCTTC,CATRASGRTSYNEQFF
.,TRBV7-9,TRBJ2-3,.,TGTGCCAGCAGCTTATGGTCTAGCACAGATACGCAGTATTTT,CASSLWSSTDTQYF
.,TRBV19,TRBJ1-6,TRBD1,TGTGCCAGTAGTGGTAGGACAGGGGGCTTCAGCTCCTATAATTCACCCCTCCACTTT,CASSGRTGGFSSYNSPLHF
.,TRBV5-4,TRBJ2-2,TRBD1,TGTGCCAGCAGCTTGGGAGGGGGCGCATCCGGGGAGCTGTTTTTT,CASSLGGGASGELFF
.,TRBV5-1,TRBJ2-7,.,TGCGCCAGCAGCCCGACCTGGGGGAGCTACGAGCAGTACTTC,CASSPTWGSYEQYF
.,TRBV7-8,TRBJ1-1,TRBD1,TGTGCCAGCAGCTTAGGAAGGGGGCCGATGAACACTGAAGCTTTCTTT,CASSLGRGPMNTEAFF
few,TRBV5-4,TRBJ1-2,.,TGTGCCAGCAGCTTGGGGGCTGCTAACTATGGCTACACCTTC,CASSLGAANYGYTF